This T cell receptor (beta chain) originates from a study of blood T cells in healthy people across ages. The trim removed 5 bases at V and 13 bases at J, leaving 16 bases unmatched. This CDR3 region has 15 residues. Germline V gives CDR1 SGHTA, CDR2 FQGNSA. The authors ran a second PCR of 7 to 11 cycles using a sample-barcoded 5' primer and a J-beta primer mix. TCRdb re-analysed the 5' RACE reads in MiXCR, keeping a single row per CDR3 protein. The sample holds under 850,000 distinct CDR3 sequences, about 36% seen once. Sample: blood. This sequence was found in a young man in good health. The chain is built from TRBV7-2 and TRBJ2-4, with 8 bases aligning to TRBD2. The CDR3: CASSNRGGLNNEQYF. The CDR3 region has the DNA TGTGCCAGCAGCAACCGGGGGGGGCTTAATAATGAGCAGTACTTC.